Sequencing of this T cell receptor (beta chain) was carried out in a study of beta chain features in type 1 diabetes (dated by TCRdb to 2016 to 2019). A note on the overall study: Mean age, gender distribution, total cell number and subset yield were not different between patients and healthy donors. A total of 90 million to 120 million sorted cells were examined across all samples, and a strong correlation was observed between cell number per subset and RNA yield. Naive and central memory subsets were obtained from all 30 or so donors, but regulatory and stem cell-like memory subsets were isolated from only 8 patients and 8 healthy donors. The study compared the TCRB repertoires of sorted circulating CD4+ T cell subsets in recently diagnosed type 1 diabetes patients with those in matched healthy donors. The paper's findings and limits, for the study overall: Because cDNA rather than genomic DNA was sequenced, highly expressing activated cells could have been over-represented, although no difference in activation and CD3 levels was found between groups. HLA sub-analyses involved small numbers of individuals, so any influence of HLA type on TCRB rearrangement remained unresolved. The naive, central memory and regulatory TCRB repertoires appeared to resemble one another more closely among patients than among healthy donors. PCR may preferentially amplify shorter templates, but because patient and control samples were amplified and corrected together, any resulting skew would affect both groups equally. Type 1 diabetes patients showed a moderate but significant shortening of TCRB CDR3 length in all four CD4+ subsets. Fewer insertions and more nucleotide deletions at VDJ recombination sites were observed in patients with type 1 diabetes, implying thymic rearrangement abnormalities.

The High Capacity cDNA Reverse Transcription Kit was used to reverse transcribe all of the isolated RNA, meaning that expressed TCRB transcripts were what got sequenced. Deep immunoSEQ sequencing was applied to naive, central memory and regulatory T cell samples, giving an average of roughly 3.5 million total reads per sample. Sorted cells were lysed in RLT buffer and RNA was extracted with DNase-treated RNeasy Micro or Mini kits, depending on cell number. Each cell subset was processed separately to prevent cross-contamination, with patient and healthy donor samples processed together. TCRB sequences were amplified from cDNA with the immunoSEQ multiplex PCR, producing 87-bp fragments spanning the CDR3 region. Amplicons were sequenced on the Illumina HiSeq platform. In the authors' own workflow: Synthetic template baselines were used to correct PCR bias computationally, reads within Hamming distance 2 were collapsed together, and singletons that could not be merged were discarded. Reads were aligned against IMGT to assign V, D and J genes, CDR3 length and insertions or deletions at six rearrangement sites. Clonotype counts were normalized to sorted cell number within each subset before computing true diversity and Gini coefficients with the tcR R package. The overlap coefficient, calculated on TCRB nucleotide sequences, was used to quantify repertoire sharing. Out-of-frame TCRB sequences from naive cells were analyzed to stand in for the pre-selection repertoire. TCRdb's version of the immuneACCESS table is confined to in-frame rearrangements and falls short of the full clone set. An unresolved V gene accounts for under half of the shortfall where checked; the remainder is of unknown origin. D and trimming were read from the DNA, whereas the V and J calls and clone size are those reported in that table. This sample is represented by around 710,000 clones; approximately 13% of them were singletons. Clones ranked in the top ten supply 0.095% to 0.15% of the sample.

From a lookup of the germline V gene (reference sequence), CDR1 and CDR2 are MNHEY and SMNVEV. From the cysteine up to the phenylalanine, the CDR3 has a length of 14 residues. The read is trimmed to its CDR3 DNA, 42 bases read in frame from base 1. Trimming at the junction amounts to 11 bases on V and 2 bases on J, and the germline ends lie 19 bases apart. Each donor gave one peripheral blood draw, roughly 120 mL on average, collected into heparinised tubes. Naive, central memory, regulatory and stem cell-like memory CD4+ T cells were sorted on a BD FACSAria II using a panel including CD45RO, CCR7, CD25, CD127, CD95 and CD27. A purity above 95% was achieved for all sorted populations. Right away, PBMCs were isolated by Lymphoprep density gradient centrifugation and were stained directly, with no culture step. To minimize batch effects, samples were stained and sorted in pairs, one healthy donor with one patient per experiment.

Concerning this clone itself: The specificity of this receptor is unknown. Per-base qualities were not stored, and no clone one base away is much larger.

The clonotype originates from a man younger than 45 with type 1 diabetes. The V gene is TRBV27 and the J gene is TRBJ2-7; the D gene is possibly TRBD1 or TRBD2, each agreeing over 6 bases. The sequenced material came from naive CD4+ T cells from blood. Read against the paper, the sample's cell subset or site label means: true naive CD4+ T cells. The DNA sequence is TGTGCCTGCGTACAGGGAGGTCCCCCCTACGAGCAGTACTTC. It codes for CACVQGGPPYEQYF.